The 15 T cell receptor beta chains listed next were all sequenced from one sample in a study of T-cell memory formation after mild COVID-19. One entry per CDR3 protein results from TCRdb running MiXCR on the 5' RACE reads. There are tens of thousands of distinct CDR3 sequences in the sample; about 23% occur only once, and over 40% lies in the top ten. Material for sequencing was PBMCs or a T cell subset sorted from them (not recorded which). The receptor source for this set is a man aged 18 to 29 who had mild COVID-19 (a few samples of this study predate the infection). Cell type and time point are not known.

CDR3 residues: CASSSDRGWGDTQYF. The CDR3, as DNA: TGTGCCAGCAGCTCCGACAGGGGCTGGGGAGATACGCAGTATTTT. This sequence joins TRBV5-6 and TRBJ2-3, with 8 positions matching TRBD1. V dropped 3 bases and J dropped 5; count of bases not matched to a gene: 8. Germline V gene lookup returns CDR1 SGHDT and CDR2 YYEEEE. The CDR3 is made up of 15 amino acids.

This clonotype appeared many times. In DNA, the CDR3 is TGCGCCAGCAGCCAAGGGACGGCAGCATACAATGAGCAGTTCTTC. Residues: CASSQGTAAYNEQFF. The V and J genes are TRBV4-3 and TRBJ2-1; D not certain. V gave up 1 base and J gave up 4 bases, with 11 bases separating them. The CDR3 runs to 15 residues. CDR1 and CDR2 from the germline V gene are LGHNA and YSLEER.

The genes are TRBV7-9 and TRBJ2-3, with D perhaps TRBD2 (6 bases). Germline CDR1 reads SEHNR; CDR2 reads FQNEAQ (reference sequence). This CDR3 region has 18 residues. Trimming removed 5 bases at V and 2 bases at J, with 23 bases between. The CDR3: CASSRAGRRGRLTDTQYF. Written as DNA, the CDR3 is TGTGCCAGCAGCCGCGCAGGGAGGAGAGGCAGACTCACAGATACGCAGTATTTT.

This clonotype was found a few times. The CDR3 loop reads CASSPATSGGLYTGELFF. The CDR3 bases are TGTGCCAGCAGCCCTGCGACTAGCGGGGGGCTATACACCGGGGAGCTGTTTTTT. V and J are TRBV7-3 and TRBJ2-2; 13 bases agree with TRBD2. From germline, CDR1 is SGHTA and CDR2 FQGTGA. The J segment lost 3 bases and the V segment lost 5 bases, leaving 9 bases of the junction unmatched. CDR3 length equals 18 residues.

This clonotype was detected many times. The chain employs TRBV4-1 and TRBJ2-5, with D perhaps matching TRBD2 (5 bases). V lost 4 bases and J 4 bases, leaving 7 bases between the germline ends. In germline, CDR1 is MGHRA, CDR2 YSYEKL. The CDR3 totals 12 residues. CDR3 DNA: TGCGCCAGCAGCCGTGAGGGAGAGACCCAGTACTTC. It encodes CASSREGETQYF.

The V and J genes are TRBV4-3 and TRBJ1-5; perhaps TRBD1 as D (5 bases). V was pared by 0 bases and J by 4 bases, with 7 bases between. The CDR3 length is 14 residues. CDR1 and CDR2 from the germline V gene are LGHNA and YSLEER. CDR3 in DNA: TGCGCCAGCAGCCAAGATGGGGGGAATCAGCCCCAGCATTTT. It encodes CASSQDGGNQPQHF.

The gene calls are TRBV7-9 and TRBJ2-3, with 8 bases that match TRBD2. The CDR3 covers 16 residues. Unmatched junction bases numbered 7, after V lost 4 bases and J lost 1 base. The germline V gene has CDR1 SEHNR and CDR2 FQNEAQ (reference sequence). CDR3 sequence: CASSSSLAEGTDTQYF. The CDR3 DNA reads as TGTGCCAGCAGCTCTTCACTAGCGGAGGGCACAGATACGCAGTATTTT. The whole variable domain, remainder taken from reference TRBV7-9 and TRBJ2-3, is DTGVSQNPRHKITKRGQNVTFRCDPISEHNRLYWYRQTLGQGPEFLTYFQNEAQLEKSRLLSDRFSAERPKGSFSTLEIQRTEQGDSAMYLCASSSSLAEGTDTQYFGPGTRLTVL.

CDR3: CSARLLLPETQYF. CDR3 DNA: TGCAGTGCGCGACTACTTCTGCCGGAGACCCAGTACTTC. The chain couples TRBV20-1 to TRBJ2-5; D may be TRBD2 (5 bases). Deletions cut 6 bases from V and 5 bases from J, with 16 bases between. The CDR3 length is 13 residues. Germline V gene lookup returns CDR1 DFQATT and CDR2 SNEGSKA (reference sequence).

The chain couples TRBV11-2 to TRBJ2-7; 8 positions match TRBD1. CDR1 is SGHAT and CDR2 is FQNNGV in the germline V gene. Trimming at V came to 5 bases and at J to 6 bases, leaving 9 bases not matched to a gene. The CDR3 length is 14 residues. As DNA, the CDR3 is TGTGCCAGCAGCCTCGGACAGGGCGGAGGCGAGCAGTACGTC. Encoded protein: CASSLGQGGGEQYV.

A few counts support this clonotype. V and J are TRBV27 and TRBJ2-1, with a weak D call TRBD1 (6 bases). Germline V gives CDR1 MNHEY, CDR2 SMNVEV (reference sequence). The germline V and J ends were trimmed by 4 bases and 6 bases, with 16 bases remaining between them. The CDR3 extends over 15 amino acids. The CDR3 reads CASSSRGWRANEQFF. DNA of the CDR3: TGTGCCAGCAGTTCCAGGGGTTGGCGGGCCAATGAGCAGTTCTTC.

CDR3 in DNA: TGCGCCAGCAGCCAAGGGTTGGGAAGACAAACTGAAGCTTTCTTT. Residues: CASSQGLGRQTEAFF. The V gene is TRBV4-1, the J gene TRBJ1-1; D is unresolved. The V and J ends lost 1 base and 5 bases respectively, with 14 bases between them. Germline CDR1 is MGHRA and CDR2 is YSYEKL. This CDR3 contains 15 residues.

In DNA, the CDR3 is TGCAGCGTAGGACTAGCGGCGGAGAATGAGCAGTTCTTC. Translating gives CSVGLAAENEQFF. The chain carries TRBV29-1 and TRBJ2-1, with 10 bases lining up with TRBD2. CDR3 length: 13 amino acids. Germline V CDR1 and CDR2: SQVTM, ANQGSEA. V trimming: 6 bases; J trimming: 7 bases; junction bases outside the gene matches: 6.

This clonotype was detected a few times. One junction end does not reproduce the germline sequence, and a read error may be involved. The chain has TRBV4-2 and TRBJ2-5; D may be TRBD1 (6 bases). The germline gives CDR1 LGHNA, CDR2 YNFKEQ. This CDR3 comprises 13 residues. In DNA, the CDR3 is TGTGCCAGCAGCCAAGGGGGGCTGGCTCCGGGGAACTTC. This translates into CASSQGGLAPGNF.

This chain uses TRBV2 with TRBJ2-5; D not certain. Trimming pared 4 bases from V and 1 base from J, leaving 7 bases between. The CDR3 has 13 residues. From germline, CDR1 is SNHLY and CDR2 FYNNEI. The CDR3 coding sequence is TGTGCCAGCAGTGGGTGGATCCAAGAGACCCAGTACTTC. Translated: CASSGWIQETQYF.

The gene calls are TRBV5-5 and TRBJ2-7, with D possibly being TRBD1 (5 bases). V dropped 3 bases and J dropped 0 bases, with 10 bases sitting between them. CDR3 size: 14 residues. Germline CDR1 and CDR2: SGHKS and YYEKEE (reference sequence). CDR3 sequence reads: CASSSPTDSYEQYF. CDR3 bases: TGTGCCAGCAGCTCCCCGACAGACTCCTACGAGCAGTACTTC.